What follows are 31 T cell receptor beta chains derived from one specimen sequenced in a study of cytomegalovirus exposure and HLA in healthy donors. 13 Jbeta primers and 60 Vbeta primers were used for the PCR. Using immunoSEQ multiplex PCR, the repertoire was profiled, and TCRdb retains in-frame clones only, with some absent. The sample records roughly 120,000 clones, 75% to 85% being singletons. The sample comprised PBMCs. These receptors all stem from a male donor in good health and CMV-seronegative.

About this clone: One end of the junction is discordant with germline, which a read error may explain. The CDR3 sequence: CASSEVPGALSGANGLTF. The DNA for the CDR3 is TGTGCCAGCAGTGAAGTACCGGGAGCACTTTCTGGGGCCAACGGCCTGACTTTC. This chain uses TRBV6-1 with TRBJ2-6; D possibly corresponds to TRBD2 (6 bases). The V gene's germline CDR1 is MNHNS and CDR2 SASEGT. This CDR3 is built from 18 residues.

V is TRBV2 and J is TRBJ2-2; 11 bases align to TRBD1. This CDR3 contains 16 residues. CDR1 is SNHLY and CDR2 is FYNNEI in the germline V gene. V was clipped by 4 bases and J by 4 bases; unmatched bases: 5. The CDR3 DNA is TGTGCCAGCAGTGGCGGGACAGGGGGTTTCACCGGGGAGCTGTTTTTT. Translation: CASSGGTGGFTGELFF.

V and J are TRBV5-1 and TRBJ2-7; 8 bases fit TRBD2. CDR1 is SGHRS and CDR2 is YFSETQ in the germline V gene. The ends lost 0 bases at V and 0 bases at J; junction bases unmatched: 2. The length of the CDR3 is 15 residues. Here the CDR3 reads CASSLELAASYEQYF. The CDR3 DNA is TGCGCCAGCAGCTTGGAACTAGCGGCCTCCTACGAGCAGTACTTC.

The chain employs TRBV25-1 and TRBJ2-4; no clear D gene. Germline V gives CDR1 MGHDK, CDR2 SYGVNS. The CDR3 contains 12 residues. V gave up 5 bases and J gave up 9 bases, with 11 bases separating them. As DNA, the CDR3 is TGTGCCAGCAGTCGAGGCCCGGGCATTCAGTACTTC. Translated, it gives CASSRGPGIQYF.

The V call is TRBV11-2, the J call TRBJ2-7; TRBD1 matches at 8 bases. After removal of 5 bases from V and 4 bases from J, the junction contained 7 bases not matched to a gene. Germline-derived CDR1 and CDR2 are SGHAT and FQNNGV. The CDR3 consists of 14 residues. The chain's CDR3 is CASSDGTGKYEQYF. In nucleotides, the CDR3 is TGTGCCAGCAGCGATGGGACAGGAAAATACGAGCAGTACTTC.

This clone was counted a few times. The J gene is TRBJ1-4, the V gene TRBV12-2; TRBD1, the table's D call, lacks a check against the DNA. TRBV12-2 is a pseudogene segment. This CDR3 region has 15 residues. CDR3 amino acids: CASRQSGTGNEKLFF. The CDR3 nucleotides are TGTGCAAGTCGCCAAAGCGGGACAGGGAATGAAAAACTGTTTTTT.

CDR3 bases: TGCGCCAGCAGCTCCGGCAGGGGGTACACCATACAAGAGACCCAGTACTTC. Protein product: CASSSGRGYTIQETQYF. The V and J genes are TRBV5-1 and TRBJ2-5, with TRBD1 matching 7 bases. The V and J ends lost 3 bases and 2 bases, in that order; junction bases with no gene match: 13. The CDR3 loop spans 17 amino acids. Germline-derived CDR1 and CDR2 are SGHRS and YFSETQ.

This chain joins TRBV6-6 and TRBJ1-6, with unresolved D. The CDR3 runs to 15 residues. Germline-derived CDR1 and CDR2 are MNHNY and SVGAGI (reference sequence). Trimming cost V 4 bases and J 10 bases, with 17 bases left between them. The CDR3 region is CASSLVSRLPSPLHF. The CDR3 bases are TGTGCCAGCAGTTTAGTTTCGCGGCTTCCCTCACCCCTCCACTTT.

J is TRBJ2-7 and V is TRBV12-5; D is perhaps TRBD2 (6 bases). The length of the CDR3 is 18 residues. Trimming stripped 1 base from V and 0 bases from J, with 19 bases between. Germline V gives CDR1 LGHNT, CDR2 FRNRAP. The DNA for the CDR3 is TGTGCTAGTGGTTTGGCCGGCGGGGCAGCGGTCTTCTCCTACGAGCAGTACTTC. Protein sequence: CASGLAGGAAVFSYEQYF.

The CDR3: CASSGRGDEKLFF. For the CDR3, the DNA is TGTGCCAGCAGTGGCAGGGGAGATGAAAAACTGTTTTTT. The chain uses TRBV25-1 and TRBJ1-4, with D possibly matching TRBD1 (6 bases). Germline V gives CDR1 MGHDK, CDR2 SYGVNS. The CDR3 loop spans 13 amino acids. V lost 4 bases, J lost 6 bases, and 9 bases lay in between.

The CDR3 region has the DNA TGTGCCAGCAGTTCACAGGGGGCAGGTGGCTACACCTTC. Translating gives CASSSQGAGGYTF. This chain uses TRBV6-6 with TRBJ1-2; 9 bases line up with TRBD1. J lost 7 bases, V lost 4 bases, and 4 bases had no gene match. Germline V gene sequence: CDR1 MNHNY, CDR2 SVGAGI (reference sequence). This CDR3 contains 13 residues.

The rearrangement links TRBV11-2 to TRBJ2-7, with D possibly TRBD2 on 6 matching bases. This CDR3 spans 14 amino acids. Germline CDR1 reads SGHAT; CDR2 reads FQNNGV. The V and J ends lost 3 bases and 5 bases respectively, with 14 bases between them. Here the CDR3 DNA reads TGTGCCAGCAGCTTCCGGGGACTCTTACACGAGCAGTACTTC. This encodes CASSFRGLLHEQYF.

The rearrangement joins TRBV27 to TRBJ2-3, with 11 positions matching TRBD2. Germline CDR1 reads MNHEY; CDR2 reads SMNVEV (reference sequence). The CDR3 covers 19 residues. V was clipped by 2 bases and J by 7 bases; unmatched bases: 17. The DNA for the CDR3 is TGTGCCAGCAGTTTACGGGGTAAAACTAGCGGGAGTGTGATGAATACGCAGTATTTT. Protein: CASSLRGKTSGSVMNTQYF.

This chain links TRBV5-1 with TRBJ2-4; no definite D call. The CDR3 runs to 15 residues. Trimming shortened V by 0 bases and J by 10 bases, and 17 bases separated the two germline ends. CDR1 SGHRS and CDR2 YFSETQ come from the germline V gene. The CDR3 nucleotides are TGCGCCAGCAGCTTGGAGCCTTTGAGCAACCCTATTCAGTACTTC. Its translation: CASSLEPLSNPIQYF.

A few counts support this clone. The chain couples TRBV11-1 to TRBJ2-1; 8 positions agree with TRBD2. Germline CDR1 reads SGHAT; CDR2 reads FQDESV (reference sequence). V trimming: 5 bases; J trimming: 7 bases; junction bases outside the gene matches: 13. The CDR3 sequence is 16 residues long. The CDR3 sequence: CASSPRGGGRPNEQFF. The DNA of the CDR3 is TGTGCCAGCAGCCCGAGGGGCGGGGGGCGACCTAATGAGCAGTTCTTC.

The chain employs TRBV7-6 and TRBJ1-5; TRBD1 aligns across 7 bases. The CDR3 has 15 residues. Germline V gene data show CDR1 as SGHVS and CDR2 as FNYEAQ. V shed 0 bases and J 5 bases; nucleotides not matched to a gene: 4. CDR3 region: CASSLADRVDQPQHF. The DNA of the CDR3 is TGTGCCAGCAGCTTAGCAGACAGGGTAGATCAGCCCCAGCATTTT.

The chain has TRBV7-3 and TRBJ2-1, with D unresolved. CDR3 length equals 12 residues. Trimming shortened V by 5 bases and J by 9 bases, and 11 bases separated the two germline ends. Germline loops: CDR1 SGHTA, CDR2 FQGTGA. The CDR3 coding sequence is TGTGCCAGCAGCCATGAGTTTGGTGAGCAGTTCTTC. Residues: CASSHEFGEQFF.

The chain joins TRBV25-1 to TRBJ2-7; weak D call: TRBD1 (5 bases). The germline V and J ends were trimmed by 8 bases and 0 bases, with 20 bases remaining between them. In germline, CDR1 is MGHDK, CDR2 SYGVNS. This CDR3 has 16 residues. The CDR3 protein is CASGPERGASSYEQYF. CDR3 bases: TGTGCCAGCGGGCCCGAAAGGGGCGCTAGCTCCTACGAGCAGTACTTC.

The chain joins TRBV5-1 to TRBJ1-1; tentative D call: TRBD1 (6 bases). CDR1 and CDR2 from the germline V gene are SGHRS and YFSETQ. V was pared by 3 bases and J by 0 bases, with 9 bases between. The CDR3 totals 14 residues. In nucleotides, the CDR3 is TGCGCCAGCAGCTCAGGGGTGATGAACACTGAAGCTTTCTTT. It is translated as CASSSGVMNTEAFF.

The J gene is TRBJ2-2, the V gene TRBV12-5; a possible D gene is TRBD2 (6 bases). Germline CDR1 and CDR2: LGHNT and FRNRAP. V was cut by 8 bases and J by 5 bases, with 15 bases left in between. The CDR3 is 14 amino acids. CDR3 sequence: CASSRESGTGELFF. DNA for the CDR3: TGTGCTAGTTCCCGGGAGTCTGGAACCGGGGAGCTGTTTTTT.

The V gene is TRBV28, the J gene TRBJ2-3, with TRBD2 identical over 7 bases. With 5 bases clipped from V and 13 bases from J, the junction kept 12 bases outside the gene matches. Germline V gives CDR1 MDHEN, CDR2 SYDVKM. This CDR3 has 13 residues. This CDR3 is CASSQRGEVKKYF. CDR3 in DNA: TGTGCCAGCAGTCAACGGGGGGAGGTTAAAAAGTATTTT.

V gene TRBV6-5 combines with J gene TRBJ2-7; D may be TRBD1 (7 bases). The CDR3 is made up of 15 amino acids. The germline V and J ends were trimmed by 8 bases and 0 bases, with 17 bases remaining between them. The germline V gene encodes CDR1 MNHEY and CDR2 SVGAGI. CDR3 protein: CASRGGGRSSYEQYF. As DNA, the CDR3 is TGTGCCAGCCGTGGAGGGGGCCGGAGCTCCTACGAGCAGTACTTC.

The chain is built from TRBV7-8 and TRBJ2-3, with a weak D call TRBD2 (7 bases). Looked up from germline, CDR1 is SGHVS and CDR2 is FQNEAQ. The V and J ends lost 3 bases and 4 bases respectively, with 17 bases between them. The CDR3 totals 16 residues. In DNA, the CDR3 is TGTGCCAGCAGCTTCCGTGGGGGGGGCGTTTCAGATACGCAGTATTTT. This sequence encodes CASSFRGGGVSDTQYF.

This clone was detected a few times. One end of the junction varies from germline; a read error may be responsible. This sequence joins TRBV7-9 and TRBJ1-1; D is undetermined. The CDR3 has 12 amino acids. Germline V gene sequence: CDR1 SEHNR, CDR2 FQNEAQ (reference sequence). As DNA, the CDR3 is TGTTCCAGCAGCCCCGGTACTCGTGAAGCTTTCTTT. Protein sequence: CSSSPGTREAFF.

In nucleotides, the CDR3 is TGTGCCAGCAGGGACAGGGGATATAATTCACCCCTCCACTTT. It translates to CASRDRGYNSPLHF. The chain uses TRBV28 and TRBJ1-6, with 9 bases fitting TRBD1. V shed 6 bases, J shed 4 bases, and the junction held 1 base outside the gene matches. From germline, CDR1 is MDHEN and CDR2 SYDVKM. The CDR3 extends over 14 amino acids.

CDR3 nucleotides: TGCGCCAGCAGCTGGACAGGGGTCCCGAACACCGGGGAGCTGTTTTTT. Its translation is CASSWTGVPNTGELFF. The chain links TRBV5-1 to TRBJ2-2, with 9 bases aligning to TRBD1. Per germline, CDR1 SGHRS and CDR2 YFSETQ. There are 16 residues in the CDR3. V lost 3 bases to trimming and J lost 0 bases; unmatched junction nucleotides: 3.

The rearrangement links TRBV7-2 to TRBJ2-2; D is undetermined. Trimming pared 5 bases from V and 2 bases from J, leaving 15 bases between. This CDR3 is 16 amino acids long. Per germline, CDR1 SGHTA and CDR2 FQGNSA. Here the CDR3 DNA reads TGTGCCAGCAGCCTACCTCAGACTCCTAACACCGGGGAGCTGTTTTTT. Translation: CASSLPQTPNTGELFF.

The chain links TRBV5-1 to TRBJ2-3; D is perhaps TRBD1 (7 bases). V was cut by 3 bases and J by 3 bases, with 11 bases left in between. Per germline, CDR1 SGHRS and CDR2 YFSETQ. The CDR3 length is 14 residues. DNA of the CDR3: TGCGCCAGCAGCTGGGGGGACAGAACAGATACGCAGTATTTT. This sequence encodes CASSWGDRTDTQYF.

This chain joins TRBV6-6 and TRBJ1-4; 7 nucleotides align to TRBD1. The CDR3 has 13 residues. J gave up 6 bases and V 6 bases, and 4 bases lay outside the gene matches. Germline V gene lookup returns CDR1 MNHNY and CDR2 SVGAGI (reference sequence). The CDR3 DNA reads TGTGCCAGCAGACAGGGGCTTGATGAAAAACTGTTTTTT. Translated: CASRQGLDEKLFF.

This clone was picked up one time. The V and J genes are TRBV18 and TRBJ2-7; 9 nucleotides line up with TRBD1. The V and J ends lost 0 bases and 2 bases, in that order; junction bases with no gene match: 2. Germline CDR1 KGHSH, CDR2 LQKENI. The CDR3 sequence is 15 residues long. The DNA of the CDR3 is TGTGCCAGCTCACCACCGGGACAGGGAACCTACGAGCAGTACTTC. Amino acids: CASSPPGQGTYEQYF.

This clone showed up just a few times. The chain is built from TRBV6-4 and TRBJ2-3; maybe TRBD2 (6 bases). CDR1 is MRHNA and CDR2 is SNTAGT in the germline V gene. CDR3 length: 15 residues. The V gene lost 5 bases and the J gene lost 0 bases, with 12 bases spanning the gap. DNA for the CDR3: TGTGCCAGCAGTCCCGGACTAACCAGCACAGATACGCAGTATTTT. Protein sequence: CASSPGLTSTDTQYF.